The T cell receptor (beta chain) described here comes from a study of T-cell reconstitution after alpha-beta-depleted transplantation in children. This clonotype was observed at least ten times. Preparation of the TCRbeta library used unique molecular identifiers. TCRdb re-called the PCR reads through MiXCR, storing one row per CDR3 protein. The sample lists approximately 490,000 distinct CDR3 sequences, roughly a tenth seen once, with 2% in the top ten. Germline lookup yields CDR1 MNHEY and CDR2 SVGAGI. The ends were cut back, 2 bases at V and 3 bases at J, with 11 bases in the middle. This CDR3 has 15 residues.

The chain combines TRBV6-5 with TRBJ2-1; weak D call: TRBD2 (5 bases). The source was PBMCs, collected before TCRalphabeta/CD19-depleted stem cell transplant. The receptor was derived from a child under 10 years old with inherited bone marrow failure, due to receive a stem cell transplant. CDR3 loop: CASSYGSGSYNEQFF. The CDR3 DNA reads TGTGCCAGCAGTTACGGTTCGGGAAGCTACAATGAGCAGTTCTTC.